Presented here are 16 T cell receptor beta chains from one specimen sequenced in a study of CD8+ T cells in alopecia areata. Sequencing relied on a cDNA template that was reverse transcribed from extracted RNA. Assay: immunoSEQ multiplex PCR; the TCRdb copy retains only in-frame clones and omits some. The sample has roughly 200,000 clones, roughly 50% seen once. Treatment: oral pan-JAK inhibitor, 5-10 mg twice daily. The sequenced sample was CD8+ T cells sorted from blood, obtained at week 24, from a patient treated with tofacitinib. The receptor set was obtained from a human donor with alopecia areata.

The chain employs TRBV30 and TRBJ1-2, with unresolved D. The ends were cut back, 1 base at V and 8 bases at J, with 20 bases in the middle. The CDR3 covers 15 residues. Germline loops: CDR1 GTSNPN, CDR2 SVGIG (reference sequence). The CDR3 sequence: CAWSAGDSRLGGYTF. CDR3 sequence (DNA): TGTGCCTGGAGTGCAGGAGACTCCCGACTGGGCGGCTACACCTTC. The full variable domain, with the rest looked up from reference TRBV30 and TRBJ1-2, is SQTIHQWPATLVQPVGSPLSLECTVEGTSNPNLYWYRQAAGRGLQLLFYSVGIGQISSEVPQNLSASRPQDRQFILSSKKLLLSDSGFYLCAWSAGDSRLGGYTFGSGTRLTVV.

This clone was counted only a few times. The V gene is TRBV29-1, the J gene TRBJ1-2; 8 bases are shared with TRBD1. Losses at the gene ends were 7 bases for V and 6 bases for J; bases not matched to a gene: 13. This CDR3 has 14 residues. Germline assignment: CDR1 SQVTM and CDR2 ANQGSEA. The CDR3 is CSAEGDRRQDGYTF. For the CDR3, the DNA is TGCAGCGCGGAGGGGGACAGGCGCCAGGATGGCTACACCTTC.

The rearrangement uses TRBV10-2 and TRBJ2-5; no reliable D call. CDR1 is WSHSY, CDR2 SAAADI, per germline. Trimming stripped 3 bases from V and 5 bases from J, with 7 bases between. The CDR3 runs to 12 residues. CDR3 protein: CASSDPKETQYF. As DNA, the CDR3 is TGCGCCAGCAGTGACCCTAAGGAGACCCAGTACTTC.

This clone was seen a handful of times. J is TRBJ1-2 and V is TRBV6-4; TRBD1 aligns across 10 bases. Germline CDR1 is MRHNA and CDR2 is SNTAGT. This CDR3 has 16 amino acids. J lost 3 bases, V lost 2 bases, and 6 bases had no gene match. The CDR3, as DNA: TGTGCCAGCAGTGACCAGACAGGGGGCTTGTACTATGGCTACACCTTC. It yields the protein CASSDQTGGLYYGYTF.

The rearrangement links TRBV7-9 to TRBJ1-2, with 9 bases matching TRBD1. The CDR3 is 15 residues long. CDR1 and CDR2 (germline): SEHNR, FQNEAQ (reference sequence). With V trimmed by 4 bases and J by 6 bases, 9 bases remained unmatched. As DNA, the CDR3 is TGTGCCAGCAGCTATTGGGACAGGGAGAAAGATGGCTACACCTTC. Protein: CASSYWDREKDGYTF.

J is TRBJ2-7 and V is TRBV13; 7 nucleotides agree with TRBD1. The CDR3 runs 12 residues. Looked up from germline, CDR1 is PRHDT and CDR2 is FYEKMQ (reference sequence). Trimming cost V 6 bases and J 7 bases; bases outside gene matches: 6. CDR3 protein: CASSRDRDEQYF. DNA of the CDR3: TGTGCCAGCAGTCGAGACAGGGATGAGCAGTACTTC.

The chain has TRBV9 and TRBJ2-7; the match to TRBD2 covers 13 bases. This CDR3 region has 15 residues. Trimming removed 3 bases from V and 6 bases from J; junction bases left unmatched: 6. Germline-derived CDR1 and CDR2 are SGDLS and YYNGEE. The CDR3 DNA sequence: TGTGCCAGCAGCGCCACTAGCGGGGGGGCCGTCGAGCAGTACTTC. Protein product: CASSATSGGAVEQYF.

This clone was seen a handful of times. V is TRBV29-1 and J is TRBJ2-7; D unresolved. This CDR3 comprises 11 residues. V was trimmed by 5 bases and J by 1 base, leaving 6 bases between them. Germline values: CDR1 SQVTM, CDR2 ANQGSEA. DNA for the CDR3: TGCAGCGTTCAGGCTTCCTACGAGCAGTACTTC. Its protein is CSVQASYEQYF.

In this sample, this clone turned up a few times. The chain carries TRBV4-3 and TRBJ1-6; possible D gene TRBD1, 6 bases. Trimming shortened V by 4 bases and J by 2 bases, and 15 bases separated the two germline ends. CDR3 length equals 17 residues. Germline V gene sequence: CDR1 LGHNA, CDR2 YSLEER. Written as DNA, the CDR3 is TGCGCCAGCAGCCGACTTACAGGGAACCCCTATAATTCACCCCTCCACTTT. This codes for CASSRLTGNPYNSPLHF.

This clone was counted ten times or more. The gene calls are TRBV7-2 and TRBJ2-1; 8 bases are a match to TRBD1. The CDR3 consists of 15 residues. The J segment lost 9 bases and the V segment lost 1 base, leaving 8 bases of the junction unmatched. Germline CDR1 SGHTA, CDR2 FQGNSA. The DNA for the CDR3 is TGTGCCAGCAGCTTAGAGGTGCCAGGGGGCGGTGAGCAGTTCTTC. Residues: CASSLEVPGGGEQFF.

This clone was counted a few times. The chain employs TRBV7-2 and TRBJ1-1; D uncertain. V was clipped by 3 bases and J by 0 bases, with 17 bases between them. The CDR3 loop spans 17 amino acids. Per germline, CDR1 SGHTA and CDR2 FQGNSA. CDR3 bases: TGTGCCAGCAGCTTCTCCCTATTCGACGACATGAACACTGAAGCTTTCTTT. This gives the protein CASSFSLFDDMNTEAFF.

V gene TRBV14 combines with J gene TRBJ2-3; D is perhaps TRBD1 or TRBD2 (5 bases each). Germline V gene sequence: CDR1 SGHDN, CDR2 FVKESK. V lost 1 base, J lost 5 bases, and 19 bases lay in between. This CDR3 comprises 17 residues. This chain's CDR3 is CASSQVLVSGDRDTQYF. Here the CDR3 DNA reads TGTGCCAGCAGCCAAGTTTTAGTGTCCGGGGACCGAGATACGCAGTATTTT.

The table lists this clone with a few counts. One end of the junction is discordant with germline, which a read error may explain. The DNA for the CDR3 is TGCGCCAGCAGTGAGTTCCGTCTTCATGGTCAGTCCTTC. Its translation is CASSEFRLHGQSF. The rearrangement links TRBV10-2 to TRBJ2-4; D unresolved. The V gene's germline CDR1 is WSHSY and CDR2 SAAADI. The CDR3 sequence is 13 residues long.

This clone was picked up a small number of times. The chain carries TRBV11-2 and TRBJ2-1; TRBD1 is a possible D gene (6 bases). Trimming pared 2 bases from V and 7 bases from J, leaving 21 bases between. The V gene's germline CDR1 is SGHAT and CDR2 FQNNGV. The CDR3 spans 17 residues. The CDR3 DNA follows: TGTGCCAGCAGCTTAAGAAGGGGGTCCCCAGCGACTAATGAGCAGTTCTTC. This encodes CASSLRRGSPATNEQFF.

This clone was seen more than once but under ten times. V is TRBV9 and J is TRBJ2-5; D might be TRBD1 or TRBD2, each matching 5 bases. Looked up from germline, CDR1 is SGDLS and CDR2 is YYNGEE. The CDR3 extends over 17 amino acids. V shed 0 bases and J shed 5 bases, with 20 bases lying between them. The CDR3 is CASSVGGWGRRQETQYF. The CDR3 DNA follows: TGTGCCAGCAGCGTAGGGGGATGGGGGAGACGTCAGGAGACCCAGTACTTC.

The genes are TRBV29-1 and TRBJ2-3, with a possible D match to TRBD1 (5 bases). The V gene lost 2 bases and the J gene lost 2 bases, with 11 bases spanning the gap. The CDR3 runs 14 residues. Germline loops: CDR1 SQVTM, CDR2 ANQGSEA. The DNA of the CDR3 is TGCAGCGTTGAAAGGCAGGGCTACACAGATACGCAGTATTTT. It yields the protein CSVERQGYTDTQYF.